The present T cell receptor beta chain was sequenced within a study of TIL therapy for anti-PD-1-resistant metastatic lung cancer. Sequencing used immunoSEQ v3. Each library reached some 2 million read pairs, or roughly 4.5-6.5 million at deep level. Sequencing was performed with immunoSEQ multiplex PCR; in TCRdb, only in-frame clones are kept and a portion is missing. The repertoire holds 13,000 or so clones, about 70% seen once, with roughly 9% in the top ten. This clone was seen a handful of times. Antigen unknown. Time point defined: pre-treatment sample, taken before nivolumab and TIL therapy. Tumor tissue came from excised metastases, mostly pleural nodules or supraclavicular lymph nodes. V lost 0 bases, J lost 6 bases, and 8 bases lay in between. The CDR3 length is 12 residues. Germline V gene data show CDR1 as GTSNPN and CDR2 as SVGIG (reference sequence). Whole-study findings and limits: The cohort had more treatment-naive, never-smoker and oncogene-addicted patients than typical. Compared with baseline intratumoral T cells, expanded TIL cultures were more clonal and less diverse (approximately 6% vs 31%).

This sample comprised tumor tissue, obtained at baseline. The sequence was obtained from a woman aged 30 to 85 with non-small cell lung cancer. The chain has TRBV30 and TRBJ1-2; weak D call: TRBD1 (6 bases). CDR3 DNA sequence: TGTGCCTGGAGTGTACGGGGGCATGGCTACACCTTC. This encodes CAWSVRGHGYTF.